Sequencing of this T cell receptor beta chain was carried out in a study of beta chain features in type 1 diabetes. About the study: Patients did not differ from healthy donors in age, gender or cell yield. Findings and caveats of the study: The naive, central memory and Treg TCRB repertoires looked more alike in patients than they did in healthy donors.

cDNA synthesis used the whole RNA isolate, giving expressed TCRB sequences. An average of approximately 3.6 million reads was obtained for naive, central memory and regulatory T cell samples. This table comes from immunoSEQ multiplex PCR, and its TCRdb copy is limited to in-frame clones, with some not included. The sample lists 150,000 to 180,000 clones; around 8% were seen once. Germline V lookup: CDR1 SGHTA, CDR2 FQGTGA. The V end lost 2 bases, the J end lost 8 bases, and 10 bases lay between the germline ends. There are 14 residues in the CDR3. A remark on this clone: Its target is not known.

The V call is TRBV7-3, the J call TRBJ1-6; a weak D match, TRBD1 (5 bases). The clonotype originates from a man aged 18 to 29 in good health. The sample taken for sequencing was central memory CD4+ T cells from blood. The CDR3 bases are TGTGCCAGCAGCTTACAGGGCCTAGATTCACCCCTCCACTTT. This translates into CASSLQGLDSPLHF.